The 29 T cell receptor beta chains below come from one sample, sequenced in a study of T and B cells in COVID-19 patients. TRB rearrangements were amplified by multiplex PCR with BIOMED2 TRB-A/B primers. TCRdb ran MiXCR on the multiplex PCR reads and lists one entry per CDR3 protein. This repertoire shows some 5,000 distinct CDR3 sequences, 25% to 30% found once; its top ten account for around 35%. Each TRB amplification used roughly 230-550 ng of genomic DNA from blood. Sequencing input: blood. Receptors were obtained from a human donor with active COVID-19.

This clonotype occurred a few times. The gene calls are TRBV6-4 and TRBJ1-3; no clear D. V was trimmed by 7 bases and J by 0 bases, leaving 10 bases between them. The germline V gene encodes CDR1 MRHNA and CDR2 SNTAGT. The CDR3 has 14 residues. CDR3 nucleotides: TGTGCCAGCAATCGGTCGCGCTCTGGAAACACCATATATTTT. Protein product: CASNRSRSGNTIYF.

The V call is TRBV20-1, the J call TRBJ2-7; 9 nucleotides line up with TRBD2. V lost 5 bases, J lost 6 bases, and 11 bases stayed unmatched. This CDR3 spans 14 amino acids. CDR1 is DFQATT, CDR2 SNEGSKA, per germline (reference sequence). CDR3: CSAGREGQRGEQYF. The CDR3 region has the DNA TGCAGTGCTGGGCGGGAGGGCCAGCGAGGCGAGCAGTACTTC.

For this clonotype: A much larger clone sits a single nucleotide away, making a read error possible. The V call is TRBV6-5, the J call TRBJ2-3, with D perhaps TRBD1 (6 bases). CDR1 MNHEY and CDR2 SVGAGI come from the germline V gene. This CDR3 comprises 16 residues. CDR3 nucleotides: TGTGCCAGCAATTACTCGATTGGACAGAGCACAGATACGCAGTATTTT. This sequence encodes CASNYSIGQSTDTQYF.

This clonotype ranks as medium-sized. The chain couples TRBV30 to TRBJ2-7; 10 bases align to TRBD1. Trimming cost V 2 bases and J 1 base; bases outside gene matches: 17. The germline gives CDR1 GTSNPN, CDR2 SVGIG (reference sequence). The CDR3 is 19 residues long. In DNA, the CDR3 is TGTGCCTGGAGTCCTCCCTATTGGACAGGGGGTCGTCCATCCTACGAGCAGTACTTC. It codes for CAWSPPYWTGGRPSYEQYF.

The chain links TRBV12-3 or TRBV12-4 to TRBJ1-1; no clear D gene. Trimming removed 9 bases from V and 2 bases from J, with 28 bases in between. The CDR3 has 18 amino acids. Here the CDR3 reads CASALGVETGEGNTEAFF. Here the CDR3 DNA reads TGTGCCAGTGCCCTCGGGGTAGAAACCGGGGAGGGTAACACTGAAGCTTTCTTT.

About this clonotype: The CDR3 carries no conserved terminal phenylalanine or tryptophan, so it likely arises from a read error. The chain couples TRBV5-3 to TRBJ2-7; D unclear. TRBV5-3 carries the ORF label, with uncertain function. V lost 4 bases and J 0 bases, leaving 11 bases between the germline ends. There are 14 residues in the CDR3. CDR3 loop: CARSQDGVSYEQYI. The CDR3 DNA follows: TGTGCCAGAAGCCAGGACGGAGTCTCCTACGAGCAGTACATC.

The J gene is TRBJ1-5, the V gene TRBV6-1; D call uncertain. Germline V gene lookup returns CDR1 MNHNS and CDR2 SASEGT. The CDR3 contains 15 residues. Trimming removed 4 bases from V and 1 base from J, with 11 bases in between. The CDR3 loop reads CASSGTDASNQPQHF. CDR3 coding DNA: TGTGCCAGCAGTGGGACGGACGCGAGCAATCAGCCCCAGCATTTT.

This chain joins TRBV29-1 and TRBJ2-2; 11 nucleotides align to TRBD1. Germline CDR1 reads SQVTM; CDR2 reads ANQGSEA. This CDR3 has 15 residues. The trim removed 4 bases at V and 5 bases at J, leaving 6 bases unmatched. CDR3 DNA: TGCAGCGTTGGAGGGGGACAGGGGGAGACCGGGGAGCTGTTTTTT. Amino acids: CSVGGGQGETGELFF.

This clonotype turned up a few times. The J gene is TRBJ1-1, the V gene TRBV6-5; 8 positions match TRBD1. Germline lookup yields CDR1 MNHEY and CDR2 SVGAGI. V gave up 5 bases and J gave up 3 bases; unmatched junction bases: 5. The CDR3 consists of 14 residues. CDR3 protein: CASSPGGRDTEAFF. The DNA of the CDR3 is TGTGCCAGCAGTCCAGGGGGCCGGGACACTGAAGCTTTCTTT.

This clonotype qualifies as medium-sized. The chain carries TRBV6-1 and TRBJ1-5; D gene uncertain. Trimming stripped 3 bases from V and 1 base from J, with 10 bases between. This CDR3 region has 15 residues. Germline V CDR1 and CDR2: MNHNS, SASEGT. This CDR3 reads CASSDPFSSNQPQHF. In nucleotides, the CDR3 is TGTGCCAGCAGTGATCCGTTCTCAAGCAATCAGCCCCAGCATTTT.

This clonotype is medium-sized (0.01 to 0.1%) within its sample. J is TRBJ2-5 and V is TRBV5-6; TRBD1 is a possible D gene (5 bases). Germline V gene lookup returns CDR1 SGHDT and CDR2 YYEEEE. The CDR3 spans 15 residues. V lost 5 bases and J 5 bases, leaving 19 bases between the germline ends. CDR3 sequence: CASSPPQGTRETQYF. CDR3 coding DNA: TGTGCCAGCAGTCCTCCCCAGGGTACGAGGGAGACCCAGTACTTC. Using reference TRBV5-6 and TRBJ2-5 for the parts outside the CDR3, the full variable domain is DAGVTQSPTHLIKTRGQQVTLRCSPKSGHDTVSWYQQALGQGPQFIFQYYEEEERQRGNFPDRFSGHQFPNYSSELNVNALLLGDSALYLCASSPPQGTRETQYFGPGTRLLVL.

The chain has TRBV6-6 and TRBJ2-5; 12 bases map to TRBD1. The germline CDR1 and CDR2 sequences are MNHNY and SVGAGI (reference sequence). The CDR3 sequence is 14 residues long. V lost 6 bases and J lost 4; bases outside the gene matches: 3. The CDR3 DNA sequence: TGTGCCAGCAGGGGACAGGGGGCGAGAGAGACCCAGTACTTC. It yields the protein CASRGQGARETQYF.

This clonotype is medium-sized in the sample. The chain carries TRBV13 and TRBJ1-1; D unresolved. Trimming pared 1 base from V and 0 bases from J, leaving 6 bases between. CDR1 and CDR2 from the germline V gene are PRHDT and FYEKMQ (reference sequence). CDR3 length: 14 residues. In DNA, the CDR3 is TGTGCCAGCAGCTTAGAAGGAATGAACACTGAAGCTTTCTTT. Encoded protein: CASSLEGMNTEAFF.

By sample fraction, this clonotype is medium-sized. The rearrangement uses TRBV12-3 or TRBV12-4 and TRBJ2-2; D perhaps matches TRBD1 (5 bases). The CDR3 covers 13 residues. Trimming removed 8 bases at V and 6 bases at J, with 13 bases between. CDR3 in amino acids: CASLPARAGELFF. Here the CDR3 DNA reads TGTGCCAGCTTGCCGGCCAGGGCCGGGGAGCTGTTTTTT.

In this sample, this clonotype is medium-sized. V is TRBV29-1 and J is TRBJ2-7; D might be TRBD2 (5 bases). Germline V CDR1 and CDR2: SQVTM, ANQGSEA. The CDR3 is made up of 13 amino acids. V lost 3 bases to trimming and J lost 6 bases, with 15 bases between them. The CDR3 spells CSVDGGGWGEQYF. CDR3 nucleotide sequence: TGCAGCGTTGATGGAGGTGGGTGGGGCGAGCAGTACTTC.

This chain connects TRBV18 to TRBJ2-1; TRBD2 agrees at 7 bases. Germline V lookup: CDR1 KGHSH, CDR2 LQKENI. The V gene end was trimmed by 2 bases and the J gene end by 4 bases; junction bases not matched to a gene: 8. The CDR3 is 16 amino acids. This CDR3 is CASSPFSSGSYNEQFF. Written as DNA, the CDR3 is TGTGCCAGCTCACCATTCTCTAGCGGCAGTTACAATGAGCAGTTCTTC.

The J gene is TRBJ2-2, the V gene TRBV19; 10 nucleotides agree with TRBD2. This CDR3 has 15 amino acids. CDR1 and CDR2 (germline): LNHDA, SQIVND (reference sequence). V trimming: 5 bases; J trimming: 4 bases; junction bases outside the gene matches: 4. The CDR3 coding sequence is TGTGCCAGTAGTCGGACTAGCGGAGCCACCGGGGAGCTGTTTTTT. Residues: CASSRTSGATGELFF.

In this sample, this clonotype is medium-sized (0.01 to 0.1%). This chain connects TRBV7-6 to TRBJ2-7, with 7 bases aligning to TRBD2. The V segment lost 0 bases and the J segment 5 bases; nucleotides outside the gene matches: 7. Germline V gene data show CDR1 as SGHVS and CDR2 as FNYEAQ. This CDR3 is built from 15 residues. Here the CDR3 DNA reads TGTGCCAGCAGCTTAGCGAGGAGCGGGGTCCACGAGCAGTACTTC. Translation: CASSLARSGVHEQYF.

This clonotype was counted once. V is TRBV20-1 and J is TRBJ2-1; 12 positions match TRBD2. Trimming cost V 6 bases and J 4 bases; bases outside gene matches: 4. The germline CDR1 and CDR2 sequences are DFQATT and SNEGSKA (reference sequence). There are 14 residues in the CDR3. CDR3 amino acids: CSARTSGEYNEQFF. The CDR3 DNA is TGCAGTGCGCGGACTAGCGGGGAGTACAATGAGCAGTTCTTC.

This clonotype was observed once. A junction boundary mismatches the germline segment, possibly from a read error. The chain couples TRBV6-2 or TRBV6-3 to TRBJ1-6; a weak D match, TRBD1 (5 bases). CDR3 length equals 21 residues. Germline CDR1 reads MNHEY; CDR2 reads SVGEGT. Here the CDR3 reads CVSSYRPLTRDGGSYNSPLHF. DNA for the CDR3: TGTGTCAGCAGTTACCGACCCTTGACCCGCGATGGGGGCTCCTATAATTCACCCCTCCACTTT.

In this sample, this clonotype turned up a few times. The gene calls are TRBV7-2 and TRBJ1-4; the D is unclear. Germline V gives CDR1 SGHTA, CDR2 FQGNSA. The CDR3 runs 16 residues. Between the trimmed V and J ends, which lost 2 bases and 4 bases, there was a span of 14 bases. The CDR3 region is CASSLNTLNLNEKLFF. Written as DNA, the CDR3 is TGTGCCAGCAGCTTAAACACCCTAAACCTTAATGAAAAACTGTTTTTT.

In its sample, this clonotype was seen a few times. The genes are TRBV7-9 and TRBJ1-6; no reliable D call. There are 15 residues in the CDR3. Trimming shortened V by 1 base and J by 3 bases, and 7 bases separated the two germline ends. The V gene's germline CDR1 is SEHNR and CDR2 FQNEAQ (reference sequence). The CDR3 protein is CASSLVQDYNSPLHF. CDR3 DNA: TGTGCCAGCAGCTTAGTTCAGGACTATAATTCACCCCTCCACTTT.

By share, this clonotype ranks as medium-sized. The chain employs TRBV6-5 and TRBJ2-3; 10 bases are a match to TRBD1. The CDR3 consists of 15 residues. Unmatched junction bases numbered 4, after V lost 5 bases and J lost 2 bases. In germline, CDR1 is MNHEY, CDR2 SVGAGI. CDR3 coding DNA: TGTGCCAGCAGTGCCGGGACAGGGGACACAGATACGCAGTATTTT. This codes for CASSAGTGDTDTQYF.

The rearrangement joins TRBV11-2 to TRBJ1-5, with 8 positions matching TRBD1. Germline loops: CDR1 SGHAT, CDR2 FQNNGV. The J segment lost 5 bases and the V segment lost 1 base, leaving 4 bases of the junction unmatched. The CDR3 extends over 15 amino acids. CDR3 sequence reads: CASSLGRGHDQPQHF. Written as DNA, the CDR3 is TGTGCCAGCAGCTTAGGCAGGGGGCACGATCAGCCCCAGCATTTT.

This chain links TRBV20-1 with TRBJ2-2, with 7 bases aligning to TRBD2. Germline CDR1 is DFQATT and CDR2 is SNEGSKA (reference sequence). The V and J ends lost 0 bases and 5 bases, in that order; junction bases with no gene match: 6. The CDR3 has 15 residues. The CDR3 protein is CSARDGRVATGELFF. CDR3 DNA sequence: TGCAGTGCTAGAGATGGGAGGGTTGCGACCGGGGAGCTGTTTTTT.

This rearrangement joins TRBV20-1 to TRBJ2-5; D possibly corresponds to TRBD1 (6 bases). The CDR3 spans 14 residues. Germline V gene sequence: CDR1 DFQATT, CDR2 SNEGSKA (reference sequence). Trimming removed 3 bases from V and 3 bases from J, with 14 bases in between. The CDR3 here is CSARSGTPKETQYF. The CDR3 DNA reads TGCAGTGCTAGGTCCGGGACACCCAAAGAGACCCAGTACTTC.

This clonotype has only one observation. V is TRBV14 and J is TRBJ1-1, with D possibly matching TRBD1 (6 bases). The CDR3 extends over 13 amino acids. Per germline, CDR1 SGHDN and CDR2 FVKESK. V dropped 3 bases and J dropped 5 bases, with 10 bases sitting between them. CDR3 sequence reads: CASSQGGWTEAFF. CDR3 DNA sequence: TGTGCCAGCAGCCAGGGGGGCTGGACTGAAGCTTTCTTT.

This clonotype was counted only a few times. The chain carries TRBV6-4 and TRBJ2-3, with 9 bases identical to TRBD1. Looked up from germline, CDR1 is MRHNA and CDR2 is SNTAGT. Trimming at V came to 6 bases and at J to 2 bases, leaving 6 bases not matched to a gene. The CDR3 consists of 15 residues. The CDR3 DNA reads TGTGCCAGCAGGACCGGGACAGGGCCCACAGATACGCAGTATTTT. Translation: CASRTGTGPTDTQYF.

The chain carries TRBV10-3 and TRBJ1-5; TRBD1 might be the D (5 bases). The CDR3 runs to 15 residues. The germline CDR1 and CDR2 sequences are ENHRY and SYGVKD. V lost 2 bases to trimming and J lost 9 bases, with 17 bases between them. CDR3 in amino acids: CAISEGPDTSGPQHF. The CDR3 nucleotides read TGTGCCATCAGTGAGGGCCCGGACACATCAGGGCCCCAGCATTTT.